Below, 24 T cell receptor beta chains from the same sample are listed, as sequenced in a study of siplizumab effects on memory and regulatory T cells. The protocol was immunoSEQ multiplex PCR, while the TCRdb copy is restricted to in-frame clones and leaves out a portion. This table has some 100,000 clones, 92% appearing once. Material: Tregs sorted from blood. The receptors come from a human donor in good health.

This clone has a single count. The genes are TRBV10-3 and TRBJ2-3; D might be TRBD2 (5 bases). The CDR3 has 15 amino acids. Germline CDR1 reads ENHRY; CDR2 reads SYGVKD. Trimming removed 5 bases from V and 2 bases from J, with 14 bases in between. CDR3 region: CAISIGLAYTDTQYF. The CDR3 DNA reads as TGTGCCATCAGTATAGGACTCGCGTACACAGATACGCAGTATTTT.

The chain carries TRBV12-5 and TRBJ2-1, with TRBD2 identical over 8 bases. CDR1 is LGHNT and CDR2 is FRNRAP in the germline V gene. The CDR3 loop spans 18 amino acids. V gave up 4 bases and J gave up 9 bases; unmatched junction bases: 20. The DNA of the CDR3 is TGTGCTAGTGGTTCTGGGATGGATCGGGAGGGTACTCCAGCTGAGCAGTTCTTC. It is translated as CASGSGMDREGTPAEQFF.

This sequence joins TRBV2 and TRBJ2-3; tentatively, D is TRBD2 (7 bases). Trimming left V 5 bases short and J 0 bases short, with 15 bases between. This CDR3 is built from 16 residues. Germline values: CDR1 SNHLY, CDR2 FYNNEI. The CDR3 loop is CASSPRGRVSTDTQYF. For the CDR3, the DNA is TGTGCCAGCAGTCCGCGGGGGCGAGTGAGCACAGATACGCAGTATTTT.

The CDR3 DNA is TGCGCCAGCAGGACCGGGACAGGGGTCATGAATACGCAGTATTTT. This sequence encodes CASRTGTGVMNTQYF. J is TRBJ2-3 and V is TRBV5-1; 10 nucleotides line up with TRBD1. V trimming: 5 bases; J trimming: 7 bases; junction bases outside the gene matches: 10. The CDR3 has 15 amino acids. The germline V gene encodes CDR1 SGHRS and CDR2 YFSETQ.

The rearrangement joins TRBV5-1 to TRBJ2-3; 8 bases fit TRBD1. In germline, CDR1 is SGHRS, CDR2 YFSETQ. The CDR3 contains 18 residues. The J segment lost 3 bases and the V segment lost 4 bases, leaving 16 bases of the junction unmatched. The CDR3 loop reads CASSQKVGQGRRTDTQYF. The CDR3 nucleotides are TGCGCCAGCAGCCAAAAAGTCGGACAGGGTAGAAGGACAGATACGCAGTATTTT.

The chain couples TRBV5-8 to TRBJ1-1, with D unclear. CDR1 is SGHTS and CDR2 is YDEGEE in the germline V gene. CDR3 length equals 16 residues. V lost 4 bases and J lost 4, with 20 bases in between. CDR3 in amino acids: CASSPNWATPRTEAFF. In DNA, the CDR3 is TGTGCCAGCAGCCCAAACTGGGCCACCCCGCGCACTGAAGCTTTCTTT.

The genes are TRBV27 and TRBJ1-5, with no clear D. V was pared by 4 bases and J by 6 bases, with 13 bases between. From germline, CDR1 is MNHEY and CDR2 SMNVEV (reference sequence). This CDR3 is 14 amino acids long. DNA for the CDR3: TGTGCCAGCAGTTCGTCCGGGGTCCGTCAGCCCCAGCATTTT. Translating gives CASSSSGVRQPQHF.

This clone was counted a single time. The genes are TRBV7-9 and TRBJ2-1; no clear D gene. Germline V gene sequence: CDR1 SEHNR, CDR2 FQNEAQ (reference sequence). CDR3 size: 12 residues. The V and J ends lost 3 bases and 7 bases respectively, with 7 bases between them. In DNA, the CDR3 is TGTGCCAGCAGCTTGATGGGGAATGAGCAGTTCTTC. Translating it yields CASSLMGNEQFF.

This rearrangement joins TRBV5-1 to TRBJ1-4; no clear D. This CDR3 has 15 amino acids. Trimming took off 4 bases at V and 10 bases at J, with 20 bases between the two ends. Germline CDR1 is SGHRS and CDR2 is YFSETQ. CDR3 nucleotides: TGCGCCAGCAGCCCCGACGGTGATTTTGGGCGAAAACTGTTTTTT. As protein: CASSPDGDFGRKLFF. The whole variable domain, remainder taken from reference TRBV5-1 and TRBJ1-4, is KAGVTQTPRYLIKTRGQQVTLSCSPISGHRSVSWYQQTPGQGLQFLFEYFSETQRNKGNFPGRFSGRQFSNSRSEMNVSTLELGDSALYLCASSPDGDFGRKLFFGSGTQLSVL.

The chain recombines TRBV5-1 with TRBJ2-5; TRBD2 matches 11 bases. This CDR3 spans 15 amino acids. Per germline, CDR1 SGHRS and CDR2 YFSETQ. V shed 0 bases, J shed 3 bases, and the junction held 1 base outside the gene matches. The chain's CDR3 is CASSLGSGGEETQYF. Written as DNA, the CDR3 is TGCGCCAGCAGCTTGGGTAGCGGGGGGGAAGAGACCCAGTACTTC.

This sequence joins TRBV7-8 and TRBJ2-1, with 11 bases fitting TRBD2. J was trimmed by 5 bases and V by 4 bases; bases with no gene match: 7. CDR3 size: 16 residues. Germline assignment: CDR1 SGHVS and CDR2 FQNEAQ. CDR3 coding DNA: TGTGCCAGCAGCTACCCCGGGACTAGCGGAAACAATGAGCAGTTCTTC. Translated, it gives CASSYPGTSGNNEQFF. Full variable domain (missing parts from reference TRBV7-8 and TRBJ2-1): GAGVSQSPRYKVAKRGQDVALRCDPISGHVSLFWYQQALGQGPEFLTYFQNEAQLDKSGLPSDRFFAERPEGSVSTLKIQRTQQEDSAVYLCASSYPGTSGNNEQFFGPGTRLTVL.

The V call is TRBV29-1, the J call TRBJ2-7; TRBD2 aligns across 11 bases. The CDR3 totals 13 residues. With V trimmed by 6 bases and J by 4 bases, 5 bases remained unmatched. Germline V CDR1 and CDR2: SQVTM, ANQGSEA. For the CDR3, the DNA is TGCAGCGTCGGGACTAGCGGAATTTACGAGCAGTACTTC. Amino acid sequence: CSVGTSGIYEQYF.

The CDR3 nucleotides read TGCGCCAGCAGTGTCCAGAAAGGGGGAGGCTACACCTTC. This sequence encodes CASSVQKGGGYTF. The chain couples TRBV10-2 to TRBJ1-2; D possibly corresponds to TRBD1 (6 bases). Trimming left V 4 bases short and J 8 bases short, with 14 bases between. This CDR3 is built from 13 residues. Germline lookup yields CDR1 WSHSY and CDR2 SAAADI.

The J gene is TRBJ1-2, the V gene TRBV19, with D possibly matching TRBD1 (5 bases). Germline lookup yields CDR1 LNHDA and CDR2 SQIVND (reference sequence). CDR3 length: 12 residues. V was cut by 5 bases and J by 5 bases, with 9 bases left in between. Here the CDR3 reads CASSRQGYGYTF. The CDR3 bases are TGTGCCAGTAGTCGGCAGGGTTATGGCTACACCTTC.

This clone came up once. The V call is TRBV15, the J call TRBJ2-2; D gene uncertain. This CDR3 contains 12 residues. CDR1 is LNHNV and CDR2 is YYDKDF in the germline V gene (reference sequence). V gave up 3 bases and J gave up 7 bases, with 6 bases separating them. CDR3 sequence reads: CATSRIIGELFF. CDR3 nucleotide sequence: TGTGCCACCAGCAGGATTATCGGGGAGCTGTTTTTT.

The chain recombines TRBV11-2 with TRBJ1-2, with 7 positions matching TRBD1. The V gene's germline CDR1 is SGHAT and CDR2 FQNNGV. Trimming at V came to 3 bases and at J to 10 bases, leaving 8 bases not matched to a gene. CDR3 size: 13 residues. DNA of the CDR3: TGTGCCAGCAGCTTCAAACGGGACAGCCACTACACCTTC. It yields the protein CASSFKRDSHYTF.

The V call is TRBV2, the J call TRBJ1-5, with 7 bases aligning to TRBD1. J gave up 3 bases and V 4 bases, and 3 bases lay outside the gene matches. Germline V gives CDR1 SNHLY, CDR2 FYNNEI. The CDR3 sequence is 14 residues long. The CDR3 protein is CASSGQGFNQPQHF. The CDR3 nucleotides are TGTGCCAGCAGTGGACAGGGATTCAATCAGCCCCAGCATTTT.

The chain combines TRBV2 with TRBJ2-2; 10 bases agree with TRBD2. Germline V CDR1 and CDR2: SNHLY, FYNNEI. Trimming cost V 5 bases and J 4 bases; bases outside gene matches: 7. The CDR3 has 16 amino acids. The chain's CDR3 is CASSYLAGGFTGELFF. In nucleotides, the CDR3 is TGTGCCAGCAGTTACTTAGCGGGGGGATTCACCGGGGAGCTGTTTTTT. Variable domain in full (rest from reference TRBV2 and TRBJ2-2): EPEVTQTPSHQVTQMGQEVILRCVPISNHLYFYWYRQILGQKVEFLVSFYNNEISEKSEIFDDQFSVERPDGSNFTLKIRSTKLEDSAMYFCASSYLAGGFTGELFFGEGSRLTVL.

The CDR3 loop is CASSDDRTSGRNEQYF. The CDR3 DNA reads TGTGCCAGCAGCGACGATCGGACTAGCGGGAGGAACGAGCAGTACTTC. The chain employs TRBV2 and TRBJ2-7; 14 positions match TRBD2. V dropped 6 bases and J dropped 5; count of bases not matched to a gene: 9. CDR3 length: 16 residues. Germline CDR1 and CDR2: SNHLY and FYNNEI.

The CDR3: CASSTGAMNTEAFF. As DNA, the CDR3 is TGTGCCAGCAGCACCGGAGCTATGAACACTGAAGCTTTCTTT. The rearrangement joins TRBV7-9 to TRBJ1-1; D remains unclear. Trimming stripped 5 bases from V and 0 bases from J, with 10 bases between. In germline, CDR1 is SEHNR, CDR2 FQNEAQ (reference sequence). The CDR3 sequence is 14 residues long.

The rearrangement uses TRBV28 and TRBJ1-2; D is possibly TRBD1 (6 bases). V lost 7 bases to trimming and J lost 4 bases, with 16 bases between them. Looked up from germline, CDR1 is MDHEN and CDR2 is SYDVKM. This CDR3 has 14 amino acids. The DNA for the CDR3 is TGTGCCAGCAATAGCCAGGGGATGAGCTATGGCTACACCTTC. Translation: CASNSQGMSYGYTF.

This chain uses TRBV11-2 with TRBJ2-1, with TRBD2 identical over 8 bases. Germline assignment: CDR1 SGHAT and CDR2 FQNNGV. The trim removed 6 bases at V and 9 bases at J, leaving 16 bases unmatched. The CDR3 covers 16 residues. The CDR3 here is CASRLRAGGSGLEQFF. CDR3 nucleotides: TGTGCCAGCAGATTGCGGGCGGGAGGTTCTGGCCTTGAGCAGTTCTTC.

J is TRBJ1-1 and V is TRBV11-2; D remains ambiguous. With 5 bases removed from V and 0 bases from J, the gap between germline ends came to 13 bases. The CDR3 has 15 residues. Germline V CDR1 and CDR2: SGHAT, FQNNGV. The CDR3 protein is CASSRGFSVNTEAFF. CDR3 sequence (DNA): TGTGCCAGCAGCCGTGGGTTTTCTGTGAACACTGAAGCTTTCTTT.

This chain links TRBV7-9 with TRBJ2-7; TRBD2 matches at 9 bases. The J segment lost 6 bases and the V segment lost 8 bases, leaving 23 bases of the junction unmatched. The CDR3 totals 18 residues. The germline gives CDR1 SEHNR, CDR2 FQNEAQ (reference sequence). The CDR3 loop is CASSFPGTSLNPLAEQYF. DNA of the CDR3: TGTGCCAGCTCCTTCCCCGGGACTAGCCTAAACCCCCTGGCCGAGCAGTACTTC.